A single sample gave rise to the 28 T cell receptor beta chains below, sequenced in a study of breast tumors, draining lymph nodes, adjacent tissues. Via MiXCR, TCRdb re-called the multiplex PCR reads, giving one row per CDR3 protein. The repertoire consists of tens of thousands of distinct CDR3 sequences, with 23% occurring once and the leading ten covering 8%. Sequenced input: breast tumor tissue. Receptors were obtained from a female donor with breast cancer. Some clones in this sample may be carry-over from other donors' samples.

The rearrangement uses TRBV5-5 and TRBJ2-7; D is possibly TRBD1 (6 bases). V dropped 0 bases and J dropped 5 bases, with 15 bases sitting between them. The germline V gene encodes CDR1 SGHKS and CDR2 YYEKEE (reference sequence). The CDR3 runs 15 residues. The chain's CDR3 is CASSLVRTDVHEQYF. The CDR3 DNA follows: TGTGCCAGCAGCTTGGTAAGGACAGATGTCCACGAGCAGTACTTC.

This clonotype was observed a few times. The J gene is TRBJ2-5, the V gene TRBV7-9, with 7 bases aligning to TRBD2. CDR3 length: 14 amino acids. CDR1 SEHNR and CDR2 FQNEAQ come from the germline V gene (reference sequence). Trimming cost V 3 bases and J 6 bases; bases outside gene matches: 7. For the CDR3, the DNA is TGTGCCAGCAGCTTGGGCGGGACTACGAAGACCCAGTACTTC. This codes for CASSLGGTTKTQYF.

This chain connects TRBV9 to TRBJ2-5; 13 bases are shared with TRBD2. V trimming: 0 bases; J trimming: 5 bases; junction bases outside the gene matches: 4. This CDR3 is 16 amino acids long. Germline V gene lookup returns CDR1 SGDLS and CDR2 YYNGEE. The CDR3 coding sequence is TGTGCCAGCAGCGTAGGGGGACTAGCGGGATCCGAGACCCAGTACTTC. This codes for CASSVGGLAGSETQYF.

There are many counts of this clonotype. This sequence joins TRBV12-3 or TRBV12-4 and TRBJ2-1; no firm D call. V was trimmed by 2 bases and J by 6 bases, leaving 8 bases between them. CDR3 length: 13 amino acids. CDR3 sequence: CASSLSASNEQFF. The CDR3, as DNA: TGTGCCAGCAGTTTATCAGCTTCCAATGAGCAGTTCTTC.

This clonotype came up many times. J is TRBJ2-7 and V is TRBV6-5, with D unresolved. V was shortened by 2 bases and J by 8 bases, with 16 bases between the two germline ends. CDR1 and CDR2 (germline): MNHEY, SVGAGI. The CDR3 runs 14 residues. The chain's CDR3 is CASSYGRSLRKQYF. The CDR3 region has the DNA TGTGCCAGCAGTTACGGCAGAAGCCTACGAAAGCAGTACTTC.

This clonotype was recorded at least ten times. The J gene is TRBJ1-5, the V gene TRBV30; tentative D call: TRBD1 (6 bases). The V and J ends lost 3 bases and 6 bases respectively, with 12 bases between them. CDR1 and CDR2 (germline): GTSNPN, SVGIG (reference sequence). This CDR3 has 13 amino acids. The CDR3 bases are TGTGCCTGGAGCGCAGGGGCAACTCAGCCCCAGCATTTT. Its translation: CAWSAGATQPQHF.

This clonotype was detected many times. J is TRBJ1-5 and V is TRBV12-3 or TRBV12-4; maybe TRBD1 (5 bases). With 6 bases removed from V and 0 bases from J, the gap between germline ends came to 12 bases. The CDR3 loop spans 15 amino acids. Written as DNA, the CDR3 is TGTGCCAGCAGGCAATCAGGGTTTAGCAATCAGCCCCAGCATTTT. It specifies CASRQSGFSNQPQHF.

The J gene is TRBJ2-2, the V gene TRBV3-1; D may match TRBD1 or TRBD2 (6 bases each). This CDR3 contains 12 residues. The V gene's germline CDR1 is LGHDT and CDR2 YNNKEL (reference sequence). V dropped 10 bases and J dropped 7 bases, with 13 bases sitting between them. The CDR3 DNA reads as TGTGCCACCAACGGAGGGGGCGGGGAGCTGTTTTTT. Encoded protein: CATNGGGGELFF.

The chain joins TRBV6-6 to TRBJ2-5; tentatively, D is TRBD1 (5 bases). V lost 8 bases, J lost 5 bases, and 18 bases lay in between. Germline V gene data show CDR1 as MNHNY and CDR2 as SVGAGI (reference sequence). This CDR3 comprises 14 residues. Here the CDR3 reads CASLSRVYGETQYF. The CDR3 DNA follows: TGTGCCAGCCTGAGCAGGGTATATGGGGAGACCCAGTACTTC.

This clonotype was seen ten or more times. V usage is TRBV2 and J usage is TRBJ2-7, with no clear D. This CDR3 contains 13 residues. Trimming took off 7 bases at V and 2 bases at J, with 12 bases between the two ends. Germline values: CDR1 SNHLY, CDR2 FYNNEI. The CDR3 nucleotides are TGTGCCAGCATTCCGGACCGCGCCTACGAGCAGTACTTC. This encodes CASIPDRAYEQYF.

There are a few counts of this clonotype. The V and J genes are TRBV20-1 and TRBJ2-1; 7 positions match TRBD2. V lost 2 bases to trimming and J lost 8 bases; unmatched junction nucleotides: 6. The CDR3 has 13 amino acids. Germline CDR1 and CDR2: DFQATT and SNEGSKA (reference sequence). The chain's CDR3 is CSARRTSRDEQFF. As DNA, the CDR3 is TGCAGTGCTAGAAGGACTAGTAGGGATGAGCAGTTCTTC.

The table lists this clonotype with many counts. This chain links TRBV20-1 with TRBJ2-3; 9 positions agree with TRBD2. CDR1 is DFQATT, CDR2 SNEGSKA, per germline (reference sequence). This CDR3 has 14 amino acids. The J segment lost 4 bases and the V segment lost 5 bases, leaving 7 bases of the junction unmatched. The CDR3 coding sequence is TGCAGTGCTGGCGGTAGCGGGGGAGCAGATACGCAGTATTTT. This gives the protein CSAGGSGGADTQYF.

This clonotype was seen only once. The chain is built from TRBV30 and TRBJ2-7, with D possibly called TRBD1 or TRBD2 (5 bases each). Germline-derived CDR1 and CDR2 are GTSNPN and SVGIG (reference sequence). There are 11 residues in the CDR3. Trimming took off 0 bases at V and 9 bases at J, with 9 bases between the two ends. As DNA, the CDR3 is TGTGCCTGGAGTGTACGGGGCGGGCAGTACTTC. It codes for CAWSVRGGQYF.

V is TRBV4-1 and J is TRBJ2-7; TRBD2 aligns across 7 bases. The CDR3 length is 17 residues. V lost 0 bases and J lost 0; bases outside the gene matches: 8. CDR1 is MGHRA, CDR2 YSYEKL, per germline. The CDR3 DNA reads TGCGCCAGCAGCCAAGATTATCTAGCGGTAAGCTCCTACGAGCAGTACTTC. It translates to CASSQDYLAVSSYEQYF.

To note about this clonotype: Just one base apart from a much larger clone, this may be a read error. This chain joins TRBV7-9 and TRBJ1-2; D is unresolved. Germline CDR1 and CDR2: SEHNR and FQNEAQ (reference sequence). CDR3 length: 13 residues. CDR3 protein: CASNNYLDYGCTF. The CDR3, as DNA: TGTGCCAGCAACAACTACTTAGACTATGGCTGCACCTTC.

This clonotype was observed many times. This chain uses TRBV4-2 with TRBJ2-7, with 8 bases that match TRBD2. Germline V gene data show CDR1 as LGHNA and CDR2 as YNFKEQ. The junction had 7 bases not matched to a gene; V was cut back by 1 base and J by 2 bases. The length of the CDR3 is 16 residues. The chain's CDR3 is CASSQGSGLAAYEQYF. The CDR3 nucleotides read TGTGCCAGCAGCCAAGGGTCCGGACTAGCAGCCTACGAGCAGTACTTC.

This clonotype showed up many times. This chain joins TRBV30 and TRBJ2-7, with D possibly matching TRBD2 (6 bases). V lost 0 bases and J 7 bases, leaving 16 bases between the germline ends. This CDR3 has 14 residues. The germline CDR1 and CDR2 sequences are GTSNPN and SVGIG (reference sequence). The CDR3 is CAWSVQLALGEQYF. For the CDR3, the DNA is TGTGCCTGGAGTGTACAACTAGCCCTGGGTGAGCAGTACTTC.

This clonotype has a count of ten or more. V is TRBV6-1 and J is TRBJ2-7, with 7 nucleotides matching TRBD1. Trimming at V came to 6 bases and at J to 2 bases, leaving 10 bases not matched to a gene. The CDR3 extends over 15 amino acids. CDR1 is MNHNS and CDR2 is SASEGT in the germline V gene. The CDR3 loop reads CASRRLEQGAYEQYF. For the CDR3, the DNA is TGTGCCAGCAGACGGCTGGAGCAGGGGGCCTACGAGCAGTACTTC.

There are a few counts of this clonotype. The chain uses TRBV5-1 and TRBJ2-1; D is possibly TRBD1 (5 bases). Germline values: CDR1 SGHRS, CDR2 YFSETQ. The CDR3 contains 15 residues. V was trimmed by 3 bases and J by 5 bases, leaving 15 bases between them. This CDR3 reads CASSYNWGLDNEQFF. CDR3 DNA: TGCGCCAGCAGCTACAACTGGGGCCTCGACAATGAGCAGTTCTTC.

This clonotype was detected only a few times. The rearrangement joins TRBV18 to TRBJ2-5; a weak D match, TRBD2 (5 bases). In germline, CDR1 is KGHSH, CDR2 LQKENI. V lost 0 bases to trimming and J lost 5 bases, with 13 bases between them. The length of the CDR3 is 15 residues. The chain's CDR3 is CASSPPKLPGETQYF. CDR3 DNA: TGTGCCAGCTCACCACCAAAACTACCGGGGGAGACCCAGTACTTC.

At least ten counts were recorded for this clonotype. This chain uses TRBV9 with TRBJ2-1; 7 nucleotides agree with TRBD2. Germline CDR1 is SGDLS and CDR2 is YYNGEE. CDR3 size: 14 residues. The V segment lost 3 bases and the J segment 9 bases; nucleotides outside the gene matches: 9. The CDR3 region is CASSGERDVGEQFF. CDR3 nucleotide sequence: TGTGCCAGCAGCGGAGAGCGGGACGTGGGTGAGCAGTTCTTC.

This clonotype was observed many times. The rearrangement links TRBV20-1 to TRBJ2-3, with 7 nucleotides matching TRBD2. The CDR3 runs to 13 residues. Germline V CDR1 and CDR2: DFQATT, SNEGSKA (reference sequence). Losses at the gene ends were 6 bases for V and 1 base for J; bases not matched to a gene: 4. This CDR3 reads CSARDYRTDTQYF. CDR3 bases: TGCAGTGCCCGGGACTACCGCACAGATACGCAGTATTTT.

In the case of this clonotype: A much larger clone lies one base from this, so it may be a read error. The chain couples TRBV6-1 to TRBJ2-6, with a tentative D call TRBD1 (6 bases). The germline gives CDR1 MNHNS, CDR2 SASEGT. The CDR3 length is 16 residues. In nucleotides, the CDR3 is TGTGCCAGCAGTCAACAGGGTGGATCTGGGGCCAACGTCCCGACTTTC. This codes for CASSQQGGSGANVPTF.

Worth noting for this clonotype: Just one base apart from a much larger clone, this may be a read error. V usage is TRBV2 and J usage is TRBJ2-5, with 12 bases fitting TRBD2. The CDR3 spans 17 residues. Germline assignment: CDR1 SNHLY and CDR2 FYNNEI. The V gene end was trimmed by 2 bases and the J gene end by 3 bases; junction bases not matched to a gene: 7. The CDR3 sequence is CASSESGTSGREETQYF. DNA for the CDR3: TGTGCCAGCAGTGAATCGGGGACTAGCGGGCGTGAAGAGACCCAGTACTTC.

This clonotype was recorded at least ten times. The chain uses TRBV5-6 and TRBJ2-1; TRBD1 matches at 7 bases. The germline CDR1 and CDR2 sequences are SGHDT and YYEEEE. After removal of 0 bases from V and 4 bases from J, the junction contained 7 bases not matched to a gene. The CDR3 is 16 amino acids. The CDR3 DNA sequence: TGTGCCAGCAGCTTGGATACAGGGGCATTTTACAATGAGCAGTTCTTC. The encoded protein is CASSLDTGAFYNEQFF.

The sample holds many counts of this clonotype. This chain uses TRBV5-1 with TRBJ2-3; tentatively, D is TRBD2 (6 bases). With 4 bases removed from V and 3 bases from J, the gap between germline ends came to 18 bases. Germline V gene data show CDR1 as SGHRS and CDR2 as YFSETQ. This CDR3 has 16 amino acids. CDR3 nucleotide sequence: TGCGCCAGCAGCATGGGAGGCGGAGTCAGGACAGATACGCAGTATTTT. The encoded protein is CASSMGGGVRTDTQYF.

In this sample, this clonotype turned up many times. CDR3 loop: CASSEAQTEQFF. CDR3 DNA: TGTGCCAGCAGTGAAGCACAGACCGAGCAGTTCTTC. This chain joins TRBV6-1 and TRBJ2-1; D not resolved. CDR3 size: 12 residues. V lost 0 bases, J lost 10 bases, and 7 bases lay in between. The V gene's germline CDR1 is MNHNS and CDR2 SASEGT.

This clonotype was seen only once. The rearrangement uses TRBV7-9 and TRBJ1-1; no clear D gene. There are 13 residues in the CDR3. Trimming took 2 bases from V and 2 from J, leaving 6 bases between them. In germline, CDR1 is SEHNR, CDR2 FQNEAQ (reference sequence). The CDR3 protein is CASSLTSNTEAFF. In DNA, the CDR3 is TGTGCCAGCAGCTTAACCAGTAACACTGAAGCTTTCTTT.